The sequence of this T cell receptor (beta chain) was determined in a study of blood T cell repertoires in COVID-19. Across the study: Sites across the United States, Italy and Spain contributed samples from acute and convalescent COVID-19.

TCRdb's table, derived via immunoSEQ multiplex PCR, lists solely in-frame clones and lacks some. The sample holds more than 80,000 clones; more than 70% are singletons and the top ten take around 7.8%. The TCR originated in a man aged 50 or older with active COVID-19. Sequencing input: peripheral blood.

CDR3 nucleotide sequence: TGTGCCAGCAGCTCCCCCGCGGGGGTTAGCTCTGGAAACACCATATATTTT. Translated: CASSSPAGVSSGNTIYF. V gene TRBV28 combines with J gene TRBJ1-3, with a possible D match to TRBD1 (5 bases). The germline gives CDR1 MDHEN, CDR2 SYDVKM. The CDR3 runs 17 residues. V dropped 6 bases and J dropped 0 bases, with 18 bases sitting between them.